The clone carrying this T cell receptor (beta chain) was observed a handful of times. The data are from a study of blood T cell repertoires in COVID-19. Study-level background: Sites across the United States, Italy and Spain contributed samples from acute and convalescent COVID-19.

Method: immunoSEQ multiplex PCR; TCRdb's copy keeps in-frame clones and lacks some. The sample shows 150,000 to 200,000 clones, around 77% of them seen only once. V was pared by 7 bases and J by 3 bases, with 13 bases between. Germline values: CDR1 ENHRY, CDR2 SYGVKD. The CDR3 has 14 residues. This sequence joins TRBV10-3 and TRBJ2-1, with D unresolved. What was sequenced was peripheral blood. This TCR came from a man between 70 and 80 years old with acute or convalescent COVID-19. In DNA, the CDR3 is TGTGCCATCAACCCTGGCCTCATCTACAATGAGCAGTTCTTC. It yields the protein CAINPGLIYNEQFF.